A single sample gave rise to the 22 T cell receptor beta chains below, sequenced in a study of T cells in Graves' hyperthyroidism and ophthalmopathy. Using RNA transcripts as the source, TCR beta CDR3 regions were amplified. An initial round of RT-PCR targeting the TCR CDR3 relied on the HTBI primer set. TCRdb re-called the multiplex PCR reads through MiXCR, storing one row per CDR3 protein. The repertoire has roughly 710,000 distinct CDR3 sequences, roughly a third of them found once; the top ten carry less than 35%. The sequencing sample was made of blood. These receptors came from a woman between 40 and 55 years old with Graves' hyperthyroidism.

This clonotype has more than one count but fewer than ten. The chain employs TRBV25-1 and TRBJ1-2; D not certain. Germline V gene data show CDR1 as MGHDK and CDR2 as SYGVNS. The V and J ends lost 5 bases and 4 bases respectively, with 17 bases between them. The CDR3 spans 15 residues. CDR3: CASSFRKTSLYGYTF. DNA of the CDR3: TGTGCCAGCAGTTTTCGAAAGACGAGCCTCTATGGCTACACCTTC.

A few counts support this clonotype. The chain has TRBV6-2 or TRBV6-3 and TRBJ1-1, with 9 bases fitting TRBD1. Trimming took 2 bases from V and 1 from J; bases not matched to a gene: 2. CDR3 length equals 15 residues. Germline V gene sequence: CDR1 MNHEY, CDR2 SVGEGT. In nucleotides, the CDR3 is TGTGCCAGCAGTTACACGGGACAGGGGAACACTGAAGCTTTCTTT. It is translated as CASSYTGQGNTEAFF.

The chain recombines TRBV7-2 with TRBJ1-5, with D maybe TRBD1 (6 bases). The CDR3 contains 15 residues. Germline V gives CDR1 SGHTA, CDR2 FQGNSA. V was trimmed by 4 bases and J by 7 bases, leaving 17 bases between them. The CDR3 nucleotides are TGTGCCAGCAGCTCGTACAGGGAAAACGGACAGCCCCAGCATTTT. Its translation: CASSSYRENGQPQHF.

The chain recombines TRBV2 with TRBJ1-5; D perhaps matches TRBD1 (6 bases). This CDR3 has 16 residues. From germline, CDR1 is SNHLY and CDR2 FYNNEI. V gave up 8 bases and J gave up 6 bases, with 23 bases separating them. The CDR3 sequence: CASSTIRRTDGQPQHF. CDR3 DNA: TGTGCCAGCTCGACCATTAGAAGGACAGATGGTCAGCCCCAGCATTTT.

This clonotype has a count of ten or more. This rearrangement joins TRBV29-1 to TRBJ1-1; D is ambiguous. The germline CDR1 and CDR2 sequences are SQVTM and ANQGSEA. The CDR3 is 10 residues long. Trimming took 4 bases from V and 7 from J, leaving 7 bases between them. CDR3 residues: CSVVGGEAFF. Written as DNA, the CDR3 is TGCAGCGTTGTAGGAGGTGAAGCTTTCTTT.

CDR3 nucleotide sequence: TGTGCCAGCAGCTTGTGGGGATCGGCGACTGAAGCTTTCTTT. Its translation is CASSLWGSATEAFF. This rearrangement joins TRBV5-4 to TRBJ1-1, with no clear D. The length of the CDR3 is 14 residues. V was pared by 1 base and J by 5 bases, with 12 bases between. Per the germline V gene, CDR1 is SGHNT and CDR2 is YYREEE (reference sequence).

This chain links TRBV9 with TRBJ1-5, with TRBD1 matching over 8 bases. The trim removed 2 bases at V and 2 bases at J, leaving 6 bases unmatched. The CDR3 length is 16 residues. The germline CDR1 and CDR2 sequences are SGDLS and YYNGEE. In DNA form, the CDR3 reads TGTGCCAGCAGCGTTGAGACAGGGGCCCGCAATCAGCCCCAGCATTTT. It is translated as CASSVETGARNQPQHF.

The chain is built from TRBV29-1 and TRBJ2-7; D is unresolved. V was cut by 2 bases and J by 3 bases, with 11 bases left in between. The germline V gene has CDR1 SQVTM and CDR2 ANQGSEA. There are 13 residues in the CDR3. The chain's CDR3 is CSVESGPVYEQYF. CDR3 coding DNA: TGCAGCGTTGAATCCGGACCGGTCTACGAGCAGTACTTC.

J is TRBJ1-3 and V is TRBV6-5; a possible D gene is TRBD1 (5 bases). The CDR3 totals 16 residues. CDR1 and CDR2 from the germline V gene are MNHEY and SVGAGI. V was shortened by 5 bases and J by 2 bases, with 16 bases between the two germline ends. In DNA form, the CDR3 reads TGTGCCAGCAGTGAAAGACAGCTTACTACTGGAAACACCATATATTTT. This translates into CASSERQLTTGNTIYF.

Ten or more counts support this clonotype. V and J are TRBV20-1 and TRBJ1-5; D is undetermined. The V gene lost 3 bases and the J gene lost 1 base, with 7 bases spanning the gap. The CDR3 sequence is 13 residues long. Germline V lookup: CDR1 DFQATT, CDR2 SNEGSKA (reference sequence). CDR3 amino acids: CSASQESNQPQHF. The DNA of the CDR3 is TGCAGTGCTAGTCAGGAAAGCAATCAGCCCCAGCATTTT.

This clonotype was detected ten times or more. V is TRBV2 and J is TRBJ1-6, with D unclear. The CDR3 extends over 11 amino acids. Deletions cut 3 bases from V and 6 bases from J, with 0 bases between. The germline CDR1 and CDR2 sequences are SNHLY and FYNNEI. The CDR3 nucleotides read TGTGCCAGCAGTGATAATTCACCCCTCCACTTT. Protein: CASSDNSPLHF.

This chain connects TRBV11-2 to TRBJ1-2; possible D gene TRBD1, 5 bases. This CDR3 is 15 amino acids long. Germline V gene sequence: CDR1 SGHAT, CDR2 FQNNGV. Deletions cut 5 bases from V and 8 bases from J, with 21 bases between. CDR3 sequence (DNA): TGTGCCAGCAGCATTAAGGGGTCTAACTTGCGCGGCTACACCTTC. This translates into CASSIKGSNLRGYTF.

This clonotype was seen at least ten times. The chain recombines TRBV7-8 with TRBJ2-7, with D possibly being TRBD1 (6 bases). Germline lookup yields CDR1 SGHVS and CDR2 FQNEAQ. With 6 bases removed from V and 3 bases from J, the gap between germline ends came to 18 bases. The CDR3 extends over 15 amino acids. Here the CDR3 DNA reads TGTGCCAGCAGGTCGACCGGGACAACGAGCTACGAGCAGTACTTC. This encodes CASRSTGTTSYEQYF.

The chain recombines TRBV19 with TRBJ1-5; D is perhaps TRBD1 (5 bases). The CDR3 consists of 15 residues. The ends were cut back, 6 bases at V and 6 bases at J, with 18 bases in the middle. The germline CDR1 and CDR2 sequences are LNHDA and SQIVND (reference sequence). CDR3 DNA sequence: TGTGCCAGTAGAAAAACCGGGGCAGCAAGTCAGCCCCAGCATTTT. This sequence encodes CASRKTGAASQPQHF.

The rearrangement links TRBV6-1 to TRBJ2-7; 10 bases align to TRBD1. The CDR3 is made up of 15 amino acids. Germline V CDR1 and CDR2: MNHNS, SASEGT. V shed 5 bases and J 5 bases; nucleotides not matched to a gene: 9. In nucleotides, the CDR3 is TGTGCCAGCAGTTACACTCCGACAGGGGGCCACGAGCAGTACTTC. Its translation is CASSYTPTGGHEQYF.

The sample holds a few counts of this clonotype. The chain combines TRBV4-1 with TRBJ1-6; tentatively, D is TRBD1 (5 bases). Trimming removed 2 bases from V and 10 bases from J, with 12 bases in between. In germline, CDR1 is MGHRA, CDR2 YSYEKL. This CDR3 spans 14 amino acids. The CDR3 protein is CASSQPERGSPLHF. The CDR3 nucleotides are TGCGCCAGCAGCCAACCGGAACGGGGCTCACCCCTCCACTTT.

This clonotype was observed a handful of times. V and J are TRBV11-3 and TRBJ2-5; no clear D gene. The germline V gene encodes CDR1 SGHNT and CDR2 YENEEA. V lost 8 bases and J 3 bases, leaving 7 bases between the germline ends. The CDR3 length is 11 residues. CDR3 bases: TGTGCCAGCTCAGATAAAGAGACCCAGTACTTC. It specifies CASSDKETQYF.

Only a few counts were recorded for this clonotype. The junction and the germline gene differ at one end; a read error may be behind it. The chain employs TRBV7-3 and TRBJ1-6; maybe TRBD1 (6 bases). The germline CDR1 and CDR2 sequences are SGHTA and FQGTGA. CDR3 length: 14 residues. This CDR3 is CASSVTGRDSPLHF. The CDR3 DNA follows: TGTGCCAGCAGCGTAACAGGGAGGGATTCACCCCTCCACTTT.

On this clonotype: At one of its ends the junction is not consistent with the germline gene, which may arise from a read error. This chain uses TRBV10-3 with TRBJ1-5; the D gene is possibly TRBD1 (5 bases). Germline lookup yields CDR1 ENHRY and CDR2 SYGVKD. This CDR3 is built from 13 residues. The CDR3 loop reads CASSYSWGEPQHF. The CDR3 DNA sequence: TGTGCCAGCAGTTACTCTTGGGGGGAGCCCCAGCATTTT.

This clonotype was seen a handful of times. This chain uses TRBV7-2 with TRBJ2-2; a weak D match, TRBD2 (6 bases). The ends were cut back, 2 bases at V and 2 bases at J, with 12 bases in the middle. The CDR3 runs 16 residues. The germline V gene has CDR1 SGHTA and CDR2 FQGNSA. The chain's CDR3 is CASSLYWAGNTGELFF. The CDR3 bases are TGTGCCAGCAGCTTATATTGGGCGGGAAACACCGGGGAGCTGTTTTTT.

This clonotype was detected a few times. A much bigger clone sits one base away, suggesting this may be a read error. The V gene is TRBV20-1, the J gene TRBJ2-5; maybe TRBD2 (7 bases). Trimming left V 7 bases short and J 4 bases short, with 19 bases between. The CDR3 consists of 14 residues. Germline loops: CDR1 DFQATT, CDR2 SNEGSKA (reference sequence). CDR3 sequence (DNA): TGCAGTGGGAGAAAGGGGGGGGGCCGAGAGACCCAGTACTTC. Its protein product is CSGRKGGGRETQYF.

This clonotype was seen a single time. This rearrangement joins TRBV7-9 to TRBJ2-5, with D perhaps matching TRBD2 (5 bases). V shed 5 bases and J shed 3 bases, with 13 bases lying between them. In germline, CDR1 is SEHNR, CDR2 FQNEAQ (reference sequence). The CDR3 length is 14 residues. CDR3 DNA sequence: TGTGCCAGCAGCGCCGGCACGGGAAAAGAGACCCAGTACTTC. Its protein is CASSAGTGKETQYF.